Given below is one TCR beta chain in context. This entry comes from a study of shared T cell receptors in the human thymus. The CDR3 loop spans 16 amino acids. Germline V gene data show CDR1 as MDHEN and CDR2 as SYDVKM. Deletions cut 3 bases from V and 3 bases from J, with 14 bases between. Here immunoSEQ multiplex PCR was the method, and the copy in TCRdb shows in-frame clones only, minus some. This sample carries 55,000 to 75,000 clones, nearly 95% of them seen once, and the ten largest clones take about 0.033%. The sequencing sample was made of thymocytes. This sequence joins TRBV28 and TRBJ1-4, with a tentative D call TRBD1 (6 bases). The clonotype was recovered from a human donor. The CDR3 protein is CASSFFAGAPNEKLFF. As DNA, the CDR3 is TGTGCCAGCAGTTTCTTTGCGGGGGCACCTAATGAAAAACTGTTTTTT.